This T cell receptor (beta chain) was identified during a study of CD8 T cells in ankylosing spondylitis. On this clonotype: Its cognate antigen is unknown.

MiXCR, applied by TCRdb to the 5' RACE reads, yields one record per CDR3 protein. Among a few hundred thousand distinct CDR3 sequences, around 22% were seen once, and the ten largest hold 15% to 20%. General observations from the study: Earlier work had already found some motif variants in reactive arthritis synovial fluid and blood. Ankylosing spondylitis blood appeared to carry a characteristic TCR beta motif of several highly homologous variants.

The germline V and J ends were trimmed by 4 bases and 3 bases, with 13 bases remaining between them. The CDR3 is 15 amino acids. Looked up from germline, CDR1 is SGHRS and CDR2 is YFSETQ. This sequence joins TRBV5-1 and TRBJ2-2; the D call may be TRBD1 or TRBD2 (5 bases each). This sequence was found in a male donor with ankylosing spondylitis. The specimen was blood, either unsorted or a sorted T cell fraction (not recorded which). CDR3 sequence: CASSLAGRDTGELFF. CDR3 DNA: TGCGCCAGCAGCCTGGCGGGCAGGGACACCGGGGAGCTGTTTTTT. Based on the CDR3 plus reference TRBV5-1 and TRBJ2-2, the full variable domain is KAGVTQTPRYLIKTRGQQVTLSCSPISGHRSVSWYQQTPGQGLQFLFEYFSETQRNKGNFPGRFSGRQFSNSRSEMNVSTLELGDSALYLCASSLAGRDTGELFFGEGSRLTVL.